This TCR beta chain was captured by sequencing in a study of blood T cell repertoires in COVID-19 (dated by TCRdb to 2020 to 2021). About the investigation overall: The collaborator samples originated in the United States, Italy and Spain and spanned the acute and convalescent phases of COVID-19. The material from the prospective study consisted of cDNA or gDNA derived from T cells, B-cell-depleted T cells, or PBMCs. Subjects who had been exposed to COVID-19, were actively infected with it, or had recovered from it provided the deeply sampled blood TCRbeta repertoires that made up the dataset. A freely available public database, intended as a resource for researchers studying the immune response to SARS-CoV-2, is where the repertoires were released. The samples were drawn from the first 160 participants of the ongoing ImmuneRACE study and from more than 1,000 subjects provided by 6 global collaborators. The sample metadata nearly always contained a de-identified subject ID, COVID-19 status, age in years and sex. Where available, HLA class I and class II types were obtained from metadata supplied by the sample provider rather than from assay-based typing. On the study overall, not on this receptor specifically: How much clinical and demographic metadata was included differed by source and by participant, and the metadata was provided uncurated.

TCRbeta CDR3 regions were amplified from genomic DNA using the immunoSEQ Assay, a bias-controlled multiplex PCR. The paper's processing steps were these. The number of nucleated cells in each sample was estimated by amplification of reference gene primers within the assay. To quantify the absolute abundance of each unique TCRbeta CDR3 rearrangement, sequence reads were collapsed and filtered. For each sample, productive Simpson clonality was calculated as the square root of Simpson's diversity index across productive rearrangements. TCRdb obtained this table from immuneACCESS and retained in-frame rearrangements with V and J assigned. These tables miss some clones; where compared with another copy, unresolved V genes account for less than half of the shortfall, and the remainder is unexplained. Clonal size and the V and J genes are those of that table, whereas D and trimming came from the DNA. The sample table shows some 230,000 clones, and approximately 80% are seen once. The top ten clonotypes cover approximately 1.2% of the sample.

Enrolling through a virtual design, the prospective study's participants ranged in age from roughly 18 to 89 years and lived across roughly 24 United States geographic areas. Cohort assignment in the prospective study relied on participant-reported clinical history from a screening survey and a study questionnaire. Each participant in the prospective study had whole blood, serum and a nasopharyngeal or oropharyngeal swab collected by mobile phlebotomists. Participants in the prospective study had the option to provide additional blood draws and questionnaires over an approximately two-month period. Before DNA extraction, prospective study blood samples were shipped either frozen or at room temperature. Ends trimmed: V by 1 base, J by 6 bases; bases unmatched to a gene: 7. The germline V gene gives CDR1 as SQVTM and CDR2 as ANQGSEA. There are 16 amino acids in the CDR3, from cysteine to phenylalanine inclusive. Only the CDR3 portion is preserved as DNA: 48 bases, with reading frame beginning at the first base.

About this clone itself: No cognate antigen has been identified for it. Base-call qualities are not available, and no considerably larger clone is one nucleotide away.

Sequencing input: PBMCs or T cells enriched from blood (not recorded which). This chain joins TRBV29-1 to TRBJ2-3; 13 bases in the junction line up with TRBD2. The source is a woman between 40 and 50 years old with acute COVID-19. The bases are TGCAGCGTTGAAGGTTACGGACTAGCGGGAGCGGATACGCAGTATTTT. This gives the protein CSVEGYGLAGADTQYF.